This record covers a single TCR beta chain. This sample was included in a study of T cell changes during pregnancy in multiple sclerosis. J lost 3 bases, V lost 5 bases, and 6 bases had no gene match. This CDR3 contains 16 residues. The germline gives CDR1 MDHEN, CDR2 SYDVKM. Data came from immunoSEQ multiplex PCR; TCRdb stores just in-frame clones and leaves some out. The sample carries about 48,000 clones, over 75% recorded once. This chain links TRBV28 with TRBJ2-1; 11 nucleotides align to TRBD2. The specimen comprised CD4+ T cells from peripheral blood mononuclear cells, sampled in the second trimester of pregnancy. This receptor was identified in a female donor with multiple sclerosis, enrolled in a pregnancy study. CDR3 residues: CASSESGTSGYNEQFF. CDR3 nucleotide sequence: TGTGCCAGCAGTGAGTCCGGGACTAGCGGCTACAATGAGCAGTTCTTC.